These T cell receptor beta chains were read from a single sample in a study of control samples from healthy donors and cancer patients. Clones were sequenced by immunoSEQ multiplex PCR, and TCRdb holds only the in-frame ones, with some missing. The sample has roughly 200,000 clones, and its top ten clones hold approximately 2.2%. Sequenced sample: blood. All receptors come from a young woman in good health. Both conserved end residues are part of each CDR3.

TRBV7-2,TRBJ1-3,CASSFTASGGNTIYF
TRBV27,TRBJ2-3,CASSPGLDTQYF
TRBV19,TRBJ1-3,CASSIRLSGNTIYF
TRBV2,TRBJ1-2,CASSDGGYTF
TRBV11-2,TRBJ2-1,CASSPLSSYNEQFF
TRBV2,TRBJ1-6,CASSDRGRGSPLHF
TRBV19,TRBJ1-5,CASTRRGGIIADQPQHF
TRBV7-9,TRBJ1-1,CASSYRTVKITEAFF
TRBV9,TRBJ2-7,CASSVKDRLKGASYEQYF
TRBV20-1,TRBJ2-3,CSADHTQYF
TRBV3-1/TRBV3-2,TRBJ2-1,CASSQEVSLNNEQFF
TRBV7-3,TRBJ1-1,CASSLSPSTEAFF
TRBV9,TRBJ1-6,CASSTGQGGSPLHF
TRBV5-8,TRBJ2-7,CASSRGTGAYEQYF
TRBV6-4,TRBJ1-1,CASSLGQGETEAFF
TRBV2,TRBJ1-3,CASKSGPGNTIYF
TRBV28,TRBJ1-1,CASNSPAGLTNTEAFF
TRBV4-2,TRBJ1-4,CASSQGPGDNEKLFF
TRBV4-1,TRBJ2-7,CASSQGRDRTTYEQYF
TRBV7-9,TRBJ1-2,CAGWEPLYGYTF
TRBV20-1,TRBJ1-4,CSASIGGRGEKLFF
TRBV27,TRBJ2-1,CASSYERGGPNEQFF
TRBV29-1,TRBJ2-5,CSVAAGVWETQYF
TRBV29-1,TRBJ2-3,CSVVGVTDTQYF
TRBV25-1,TRBJ2-2,CASSGGGGELFF
TRBV9,TRBJ2-7,CASSPRTSGSYEQYF
TRBV27,TRBJ2-7,CASSSKATYEQYF
TRBV7-2,TRBJ1-3,CASLFRGGNTIYF
TRBV28,TRBJ2-5,CASSSPGQGSETQYF
TRBV10-1,TRBJ2-7,CASSSDYEQYF
TRBV3-1/TRBV3-2,TRBJ1-6,CASSQGAPLHF
TRBV7-2,TRBJ2-2,CASSAPSGVANTGELFF
TRBV6-5,TRBJ1-1,CATKTPYRETEAFF
TRBV5-1,TRBJ2-7,CASSLVGTGSYEQYF
TRBV19,TRBJ1-3,CASIGSGTGMNTIYF
TRBV5-1,TRBJ1-1,CASSLAGMGGLEAFF
TRBV19,TRBJ2-2,CASSIPKFGFAGELFF
TRBV7-3,TRBJ1-1,CASSFSRQGHTEAFF
TRBV4-1,TRBJ1-1,CASSQGVARKNTEAFF
TRBV5-1,TRBJ2-6,CASSSGQSHVLTF
TRBV5-1,TRBJ1-6,CASSVRDFNSPLHF
TRBV7-9,TRBJ1-6,CASSASAGEPPLHF
TRBV24-1,TRBJ1-6,CATSDLREYNSPLHF
TRBV27,TRBJ1-1,CASSFATLNTEAFF
TRBV3-1/TRBV3-2,TRBJ1-1,CASRRSGGNTEAFF
TRBV29-1,TRBJ2-2,CSVAWGTGELFF
TRBV11-2,TRBJ2-5,CASSLGLKRPGTQYF
TRBV7-2,TRBJ1-5,CASSLSLGQGDQPQHF
TRBV12-3/TRBV12-4,TRBJ1-1,CASSRGTVSAFF
TRBV19,TRBJ1-2,CASSLDRNTIYGYTF
TRBV29-1,TRBJ1-1,CSVDWIYTEAFF
TRBV7-9,TRBJ2-5,CASSPIGTPEETQYF
TRBV27,TRBJ1-5,CASRRWAVSNQPQHF
TRBV9,TRBJ2-5,CASSVAAGIQETQYF